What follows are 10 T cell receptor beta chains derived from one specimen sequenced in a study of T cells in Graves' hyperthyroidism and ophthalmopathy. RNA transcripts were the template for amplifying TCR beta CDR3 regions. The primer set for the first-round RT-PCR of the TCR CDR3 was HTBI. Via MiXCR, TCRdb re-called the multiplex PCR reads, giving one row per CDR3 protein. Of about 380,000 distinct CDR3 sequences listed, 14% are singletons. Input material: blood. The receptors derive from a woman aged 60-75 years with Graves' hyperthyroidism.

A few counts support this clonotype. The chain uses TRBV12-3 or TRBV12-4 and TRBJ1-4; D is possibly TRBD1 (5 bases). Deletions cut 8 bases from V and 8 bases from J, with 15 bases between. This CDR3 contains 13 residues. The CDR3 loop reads CASWRVWGEKLFF. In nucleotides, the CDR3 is TGTGCCAGCTGGAGGGTTTGGGGGGAAAAACTGTTTTTT.

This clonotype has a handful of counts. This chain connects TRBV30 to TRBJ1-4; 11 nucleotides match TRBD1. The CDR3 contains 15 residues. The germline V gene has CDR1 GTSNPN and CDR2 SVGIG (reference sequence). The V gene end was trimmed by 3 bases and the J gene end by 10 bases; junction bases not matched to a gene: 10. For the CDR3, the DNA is TGTGCCTGGAGCCCCGATCCGGGACAGGGGGGAAAACTGTTTTTT. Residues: CAWSPDPGQGGKLFF.

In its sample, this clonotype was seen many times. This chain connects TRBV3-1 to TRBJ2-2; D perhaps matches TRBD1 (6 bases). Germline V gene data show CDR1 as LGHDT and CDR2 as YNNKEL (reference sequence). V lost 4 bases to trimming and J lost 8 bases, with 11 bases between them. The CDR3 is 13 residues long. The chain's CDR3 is CASSLFGQGELFF. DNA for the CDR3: TGTGCCAGCAGCCTATTCGGACAGGGGGAGCTGTTTTTT.

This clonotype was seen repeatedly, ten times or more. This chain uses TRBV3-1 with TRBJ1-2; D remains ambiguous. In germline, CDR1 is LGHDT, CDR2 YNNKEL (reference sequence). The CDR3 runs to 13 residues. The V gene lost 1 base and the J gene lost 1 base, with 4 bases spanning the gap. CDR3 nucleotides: TGTGCCAGCAGCCAAGCCGATAACTATGGCTACACCTTC. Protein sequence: CASSQADNYGYTF.

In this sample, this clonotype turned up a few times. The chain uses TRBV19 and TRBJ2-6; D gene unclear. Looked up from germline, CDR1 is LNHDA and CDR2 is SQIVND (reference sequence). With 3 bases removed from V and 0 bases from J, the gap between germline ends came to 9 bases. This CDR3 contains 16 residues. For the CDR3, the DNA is TGTGCCAGTAGTATCGGCAGAAACTCTGGGGCCAACGTCCTGACTTTC. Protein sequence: CASSIGRNSGANVLTF. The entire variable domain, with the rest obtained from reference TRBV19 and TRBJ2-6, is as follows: DGGITQSPKYLFRKEGQNVTLSCEQNLNHDAMYWYRQDPGQGLRLIYYSQIVNDFQKGDIAEGYSVSREKKESFPLTVTSAQKNPTAFYLCASSIGRNSGANVLTFGAGSRLTVL.

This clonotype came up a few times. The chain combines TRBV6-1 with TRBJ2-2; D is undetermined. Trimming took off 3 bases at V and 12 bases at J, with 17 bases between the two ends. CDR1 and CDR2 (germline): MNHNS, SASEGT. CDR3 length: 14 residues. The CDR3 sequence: CASSDGEFSAKLFF. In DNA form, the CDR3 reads TGTGCCAGCAGTGACGGTGAATTCTCAGCCAAGCTGTTTTTT.

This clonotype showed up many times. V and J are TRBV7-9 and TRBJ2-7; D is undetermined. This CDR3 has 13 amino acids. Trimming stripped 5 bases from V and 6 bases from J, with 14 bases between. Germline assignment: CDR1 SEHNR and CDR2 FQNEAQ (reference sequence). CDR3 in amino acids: CASSPRVQVEQYF. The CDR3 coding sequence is TGTGCCAGCAGCCCAAGGGTCCAGGTCGAGCAGTACTTC.

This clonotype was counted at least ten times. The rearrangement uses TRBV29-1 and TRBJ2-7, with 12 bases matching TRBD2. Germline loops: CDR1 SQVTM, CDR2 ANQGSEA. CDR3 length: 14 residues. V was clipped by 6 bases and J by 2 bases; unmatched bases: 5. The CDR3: CSVAGLAGTYEQYF. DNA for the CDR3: TGCAGCGTCGCCGGACTAGCGGGGACCTACGAGCAGTACTTC.

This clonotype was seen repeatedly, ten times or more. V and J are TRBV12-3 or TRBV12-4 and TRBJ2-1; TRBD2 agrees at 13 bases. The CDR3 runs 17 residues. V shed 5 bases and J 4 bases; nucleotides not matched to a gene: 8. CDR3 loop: CASSPSTSGRKYNEQFF. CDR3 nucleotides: TGTGCCAGCAGTCCCTCGACTAGCGGGAGGAAATACAATGAGCAGTTCTTC.

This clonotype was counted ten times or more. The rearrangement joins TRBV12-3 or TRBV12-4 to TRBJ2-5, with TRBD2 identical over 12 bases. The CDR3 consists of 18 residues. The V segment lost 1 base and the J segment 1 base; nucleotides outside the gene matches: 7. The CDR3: CASSLGTSGTTPQETQYF. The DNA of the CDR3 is TGTGCCAGCAGTTTAGGGACTAGCGGGACGACACCCCAAGAGACCCAGTACTTC.